The 25 T cell receptor beta chains below were found in one sample sequenced in a study of prognosis after radiotherapy for stage I lung cancer. Starting from genomic DNA, TCR beta CDR3 was amplified through two-round multiplex PCR. Primers specific to each TRBV and TRBJ gene drove first-round PCR. TCRdb redid the calling of the multiplex PCR reads with MiXCR, one entry per CDR3 protein. This sample has about 32,000 distinct CDR3 sequences, with over 40% found just once. The sample consisted of PBMCs, taken before or after stereotactic body radiation therapy (not recorded which). These receptor sequences come from a donor aged 50 or older with non-small cell lung cancer.

This clonotype was counted many times. The gene calls are TRBV11-3 and TRBJ2-1; maybe TRBD2 (6 bases). V was shortened by 0 bases and J by 8 bases, with 11 bases between the two germline ends. The CDR3 is 14 amino acids. Germline values: CDR1 SGHNT, CDR2 YENEEA. The CDR3 region has the DNA TGTGCCAGCAGCTTAGACCCTAGCGACTATGAGCAGTTCTTC. Amino acids: CASSLDPSDYEQFF.

Points on this clonotype: With a much larger clone just one base away, this may be a read error. The gene calls are TRBV5-6 and TRBJ2-1; a possible D gene is TRBD2 (5 bases). Germline assignment: CDR1 SGHDT and CDR2 YYEEEE. The length of the CDR3 is 15 residues. In DNA form, the CDR3 reads TGTGCCAGCATCTTGAAGGTTCTAGCTTACAATGAGCAGTTCTTC. It yields the protein CASILKVLAYNEQFF.

This clonotype appeared many times. The chain employs TRBV28 and TRBJ2-3; D remains unclear. The germline V gene has CDR1 MDHEN and CDR2 SYDVKM. The CDR3 has 13 amino acids. V shed 2 bases and J shed 7 bases, with 10 bases lying between them. The CDR3, as DNA: TGTGCCAGCAGTTTAGCCCAGACACATACGCAGTATTTT. Its protein product is CASSLAQTHTQYF.

At least ten counts were recorded for this clonotype. This chain joins TRBV25-1 and TRBJ1-4; D possibly corresponds to TRBD1 (5 bases). Trimming pared 3 bases from V and 8 bases from J, leaving 16 bases between. The CDR3 sequence is 15 residues long. Germline V gives CDR1 MGHDK, CDR2 SYGVNS. The CDR3, as DNA: TGTGCCAGCAGTGAGGAATGGGGGATGGAAGAAAAACTGTTTTTT. As protein: CASSEEWGMEEKLFF.

This clonotype was counted at least ten times. The V gene is TRBV2, the J gene TRBJ2-3, with 11 bases fitting TRBD2. Germline-derived CDR1 and CDR2 are SNHLY and FYNNEI. The CDR3 consists of 15 residues. Trimming took 5 bases from V and 4 from J; bases not matched to a gene: 5. The CDR3 sequence is CASSFSGGGSDTQYF. For the CDR3, the DNA is TGTGCCAGCAGTTTTAGCGGGGGGGGGTCAGATACGCAGTATTTT.

This clonotype was picked up many times. The genes are TRBV6-2 or TRBV6-3 and TRBJ2-1; 15 bases align to TRBD2. CDR3 length equals 16 residues. The V and J ends lost 5 bases and 4 bases, in that order; junction bases with no gene match: 3. Germline V gene lookup returns CDR1 MNHEY and CDR2 SVGEGT. The CDR3 region has the DNA TGTGCCAGCAGTGGGACTAGCGGGGGGTCATACAATGAGCAGTTCTTC. Translated, it gives CASSGTSGGSYNEQFF.

This rearrangement joins TRBV5-4 to TRBJ2-7; a weak D match, TRBD2 (5 bases). This CDR3 has 16 amino acids. CDR1 and CDR2 from the germline V gene are SGHNT and YYREEE (reference sequence). Trimming stripped 4 bases from V and 3 bases from J, with 20 bases between. DNA for the CDR3: TGTGCCAGCAGCGTCATGGGCGGGTGGGAGAGCTACGAGCAGTACTTC. The encoded protein is CASSVMGGWESYEQYF. Looking up the rest from reference TRBV5-4 and TRBJ2-7 gives the full variable domain: ETGVTQSPTHLIKTRGQQVTLRCSSQSGHNTVSWYQQALGQGPQFIFQYYREEENGRGNFPPRFSGLQFPNYSSELNVNALELDDSALYLCASSVMGGWESYEQYFGPGTRLTVT.

The chain uses TRBV5-1 and TRBJ1-5, with 7 bases that match TRBD1. Germline lookup yields CDR1 SGHRS and CDR2 YFSETQ. With V trimmed by 3 bases and J by 2 bases, 5 bases remained unmatched. This CDR3 is built from 15 residues. The CDR3 coding sequence is TGCGCCAGCAGCTCGGGGGGGACAGGCAATCAGCCCCAGCATTTT. Its translation: CASSSGGTGNQPQHF. Looking up the rest from reference TRBV5-1 and TRBJ1-5 gives the full variable domain: KAGVTQTPRYLIKTRGQQVTLSCSPISGHRSVSWYQQTPGQGLQFLFEYFSETQRNKGNFPGRFSGRQFSNSRSEMNVSTLELGDSALYLCASSSGGTGNQPQHFGDGTRLSIL.

The chain uses TRBV3-1 and TRBJ2-2; TRBD2 matches 7 bases. The germline V gene encodes CDR1 LGHDT and CDR2 YNNKEL (reference sequence). The CDR3 length is 15 residues. V was pared by 7 bases and J by 4 bases, with 9 bases of the junction left unmatched. In DNA form, the CDR3 reads TGTGCCAGCACTCCTGGGGGGGGAGGCACCGGGGAGCTGTTTTTT. Protein sequence: CASTPGGGGTGELFF.

The chain is built from TRBV5-1 and TRBJ2-3, with a possible D match to TRBD2 (5 bases). This CDR3 comprises 16 residues. V was shortened by 0 bases and J by 6 bases, with 17 bases between the two germline ends. CDR1 is SGHRS, CDR2 YFSETQ, per germline. Here the CDR3 reads CASSLAARGRSDTQYF. CDR3 nucleotides: TGCGCCAGCAGCTTGGCAGCTAGAGGGAGATCGGATACGCAGTATTTT.

The table lists this clonotype with many counts. The DNA of the CDR3 is TGTGCCAGCAGCCAAAGCGGGGGGCCGGGGGATACGCAGTATTTT. Amino acids: CASSQSGGPGDTQYF. The genes are TRBV3-1 and TRBJ2-3; 9 bases align to TRBD2. From germline, CDR1 is LGHDT and CDR2 YNNKEL (reference sequence). V shed 2 bases, J shed 6 bases, and the junction held 6 bases outside the gene matches. CDR3 length: 15 residues.

Of note for this clonotype: Compared with germline, one end of the junction differs, possibly owing to a read error. This sequence joins TRBV19 and TRBJ1-2; 9 bases are a match to TRBD1. This CDR3 comprises 17 residues. The germline CDR1 and CDR2 sequences are LNHDA and SQIVND (reference sequence). CDR3 loop: CASSIANQQGAIGGYTF. The DNA for the CDR3 is TGTGCCAGTAGTATAGCCAATCAACAGGGGGCGATTGGCGGCTACACATTC.

The chain couples TRBV19 to TRBJ1-2; D is uncertain. The V and J ends lost 1 base and 9 bases respectively, with 18 bases between them. This CDR3 comprises 15 residues. In germline, CDR1 is LNHDA, CDR2 SQIVND (reference sequence). The CDR3 nucleotides read TGTGCCAGTAGTATAGTCGACCCGTACCGGGCCTGCTACACCTTC. This translates into CASSIVDPYRACYTF. The whole variable domain, remainder taken from reference TRBV19 and TRBJ1-2, is DGGITQSPKYLFRKEGQNVTLSCEQNLNHDAMYWYRQDPGQGLRLIYYSQIVNDFQKGDIAEGYSVSREKKESFPLTVTSAQKNPTAFYLCASSIVDPYRACYTFGSGTRLTVV.

As concerns this clonotype: This likely came from a read error, as a far larger clone is one base away. V gene TRBV6-4 combines with J gene TRBJ1-2; D perhaps matches TRBD1 (6 bases). Per germline, CDR1 MRHNA and CDR2 SNTAGT. The CDR3 runs to 15 residues. The V end was cut by 6 bases, the J end by 4 bases, with 18 bases between. The DNA of the CDR3 is TGTGCCAGCAGGCTCGGGACATATGATAGCTATGGCTACACCTTC. It is translated as CASRLGTYDSYGYTF.

The sample holds many counts of this clonotype. The chain recombines TRBV15 with TRBJ1-2, with TRBD1 matching over 7 bases. The CDR3 runs 15 residues. In germline, CDR1 is LNHNV, CDR2 YYDKDF (reference sequence). The V and J ends lost 3 bases and 8 bases, in that order; junction bases with no gene match: 12. CDR3 protein: CATSSLTGLIDGYTF. In DNA form, the CDR3 reads TGTGCCACCAGCAGCCTGACAGGGTTAATAGACGGCTACACCTTC. The full variable domain, its missing parts supplied by reference TRBV15 and TRBJ1-2, is DAMVIQNPRYQVTQFGKPVTLSCSQTLNHNVMYWYQQKSSQAPKLLFHYYDKDFNNEADTPDNFQSRRPNTSFCFLDIRSPGLGDTAMYLCATSSLTGLIDGYTFGSGTRLTVV.

The table lists this clonotype with many counts. This chain uses TRBV7-9 with TRBJ1-2; D is possibly TRBD1 (5 bases). The CDR3 loop spans 14 amino acids. In germline, CDR1 is SEHNR, CDR2 FQNEAQ (reference sequence). The germline V and J ends were trimmed by 5 bases and 5 bases, with 15 bases remaining between them. The CDR3 coding sequence is TGTGCCAGCAGCCCATTGGGGGGTTGGTATGGCTACACCTTC. This translates into CASSPLGGWYGYTF. The complete variable domain, with remaining parts taken from reference TRBV7-9 and TRBJ1-2, reads DTGVSQNPRHKITKRGQNVTFRCDPISEHNRLYWYRQTLGQGPEFLTYFQNEAQLEKSRLLSDRFSAERPKGSFSTLEIQRTEQGDSAMYLCASSPLGGWYGYTFGSGTRLTVV.

This clonotype has a single count. A far larger clone is just one base off, so this is likely a read error. For the CDR3, the DNA is TGTGCCAACAGTGACCAGGGAAATGAGCAGTTCTTC. Protein sequence: CANSDQGNEQFF. The V and J genes are TRBV6-1 and TRBJ2-1; perhaps TRBD1 as D (5 bases). This CDR3 spans 12 amino acids. CDR1 is MNHNS, CDR2 SASEGT, per germline.

This clonotype appeared many times. The gene calls are TRBV27 and TRBJ1-2, with 9 nucleotides matching TRBD1. The CDR3 is 15 residues long. V was clipped by 5 bases and J by 3 bases; unmatched bases: 7. Per germline, CDR1 MNHEY and CDR2 SMNVEV (reference sequence). The CDR3 loop is CASSTMTGGDYGYTF. The CDR3 nucleotides are TGTGCCAGCAGTACAATGACAGGGGGGGACTATGGCTACACCTTC.

This clonotype was counted only a few times. The chain recombines TRBV12-3 or TRBV12-4 with TRBJ2-2; 11 positions match TRBD1. The CDR3 totals 17 residues. V gave up 5 bases and J gave up 0 bases; unmatched junction bases: 5. CDR3 DNA: TGTGCCAGCAGTACCGGGACAGGGGGGGCGAACACCGGGGAGCTGTTTTTT. Translated: CASSTGTGGANTGELFF.

Turning to this clonotype: With only one base between it and a far larger clone, this is likely a read error. V is TRBV6-4 and J is TRBJ2-3, with 8 bases fitting TRBD1. The germline V gene encodes CDR1 MRHNA and CDR2 SNTAGT. The CDR3 loop spans 13 amino acids. This CDR3 is CAGRGQGRDTQYF. DNA of the CDR3: TGTGCCGGCAGAGGACAGGGTCGGGATACGCAGTATTTT.

This clonotype was counted between two and nine times. The chain uses TRBV3-1 and TRBJ1-1; 10 nucleotides align to TRBD1. The CDR3 has 14 residues. V lost 5 bases, J lost 6 bases, and 6 bases stayed unmatched. Per germline, CDR1 LGHDT and CDR2 YNNKEL (reference sequence). The DNA for the CDR3 is TGTGCCAGCAGCTCGCGACAGGGGGCCTCTGAAGCTTTCTTT. The encoded protein is CASSSRQGASEAFF.

The chain carries TRBV20-1 and TRBJ2-7, with D perhaps TRBD1 or TRBD2 (5 bases each). Trimming left V 5 bases short and J 2 bases short, with 13 bases between. CDR1 is DFQATT and CDR2 is SNEGSKA in the germline V gene (reference sequence). The CDR3 covers 13 residues. The CDR3 loop reads CSAEGTGTYEQYF. The CDR3 DNA sequence: TGCAGTGCTGAGGGGACGGGAACCTACGAGCAGTACTTC.

The J gene is TRBJ1-1, the V gene TRBV11-2; tentatively, D is TRBD1 (5 bases). Germline loops: CDR1 SGHAT, CDR2 FQNNGV. The CDR3 totals 15 residues. V was clipped by 5 bases and J by 5 bases, with 18 bases between them. CDR3 DNA sequence: TGTGCCAGCAGCCCATCGACAGTGGGGGGAACTGAAGCTTTCTTT. Translated, it gives CASSPSTVGGTEAFF.

This clonotype has a count of ten or more. The V and J genes are TRBV5-8 and TRBJ1-2; 7 nucleotides match TRBD1. J lost 0 bases, V lost 2 bases, and 4 bases had no gene match. This CDR3 contains 15 residues. Germline V gene data show CDR1 as SGHTS and CDR2 as YDEGEE. CDR3 residues: CASSLRQGSNYGYTF. CDR3 in DNA: TGTGCCAGCAGCTTACGACAGGGTTCTAACTATGGCTACACCTTC.

Within the sample, this clonotype is medium-sized. This chain links TRBV20-1 with TRBJ1-5; D remains unclear. The CDR3 spans 15 residues. Trimming removed 0 bases from V and 1 base from J, with 10 bases in between. CDR1 and CDR2 (germline): DFQATT, SNEGSKA (reference sequence). The DNA of the CDR3 is TGCAGTGCTAGAGATAACGGGCAGAGCAATCAGCCCCAGCATTTT. Its translation is CSARDNGQSNQPQHF.